This T cell receptor (beta chain) was profiled in a study of CD8+ T cells in alopecia areata. On the study more broadly: Each recipient was an approximately 7-11-week-old female C3H/HeJ mouse given skin from a roughly 6-13-month-old C3H/HeJ donor with spontaneous alopecia. Findings and caveats of the study: Higher clonality than in normal scalp was seen in lesional scalp, especially alopecia totalis/universalis. Although TCR sharing was seen in mice, sharing across patients was less clear, possibly for HLA-related reasons. The study also sequences resident alphabeta T cells of normal skin in scalp samples.

This clone was seen a handful of times. No antigen is known for it. The gene names here belong to mouse. The sequenced fragment ends 4 residues before the CDR3 boundary, so the rest is inferred from the germline J gene. This CDR3 contains 16 residues. The germline CDR1 and CDR2 sequences are MNHDT and YYDKIL. cDNA serving as the sequencing template came from extracted, reverse transcribed RNA. The method was immunoSEQ multiplex PCR; TCRdb's version includes in-frame clones alone and lacks a portion of them. The sample was found to contain around 100,000 clones, and every one recurs. This chain joins TRBV17 and TRBJ2-7; 10 positions agree with TRBD2. The sequence derives from a C3H/HeJ mouse with alopecia areata. The strain bears MHC haplotype H2-k. The sequencing sample was made of lesional skin. The CDR3 sequence: CASSTTPLGGTYEQYF. The sequenced CDR3 bases are TGTGCTAGCAGTACAACACCACTGGGGGGGACTTAT.